This T cell receptor beta chain appears in the sequencing data of a study of T cell changes during pregnancy in multiple sclerosis. Produced via immunoSEQ multiplex PCR; TCRdb's table is partial and in-frame only. Among about 77,000 clones, approximately 91% were seen once, and the ten largest hold 1.5% to 2%. V was cut by 4 bases and J by 0 bases, with 14 bases left in between. From germline, CDR1 is SGHNT and CDR2 YYREEE (reference sequence). The CDR3 has 16 residues. The sample was peripheral blood, taken before pregnancy. The clonotype comes from a female donor with multiple sclerosis, enrolled in a pregnancy study. The gene calls are TRBV5-4 and TRBJ1-3; no reliable D call. The CDR3 loop reads CASSRSGISSGNTIYF. The CDR3 DNA sequence: TGTGCCAGCAGCCGATCGGGAATTAGCTCTGGAAACACCATATATTTT. Supplemented by reference TRBV5-4 and TRBJ1-3, the full variable domain reads ETGVTQSPTHLIKTRGQQVTLRCSSQSGHNTVSWYQQALGQGPQFIFQYYREEENGRGNFPPRFSGLQFPNYSSELNVNALELDDSALYLCASSRSGISSGNTIYFGEGSWLTVV.